This TCR beta chain was captured by sequencing in a study of molecular identifiers for immune sequencing clone quantification. Study background: Naive CD8 cell RNA, from about 20,000 or 100,000 cells, was split five ways in replicates, with four sequenced.

This clonotype turned up a few times. TCRdb re-derived calls from the PCR reads in MiXCR, one entry per CDR3 protein. The sample includes about 510,000 distinct CDR3 sequences, around 21% seen only once; the top ten take approximately 0.84%. Sequenced sample: naive CD8+ T cells from blood, with Jurkat cell RNA spiked in. The subset here: FACS-sorted CD8+CD4-CCR7+CD45RA+ naive T cells. This receptor was taken from a human donor in good health. Some libraries in this study had Jurkat cell RNA spiked in.

CDR3 in amino acids: CASSAGGSAGYTF. DNA for the CDR3: TGTGCCAGCAGCGCTGGGGGCAGCGCAGGCTACACCTTC. The chain uses TRBV21-1 and TRBJ1-2; TRBD1, the D gene given by the table, was not confirmed from the DNA. TRBV21-1 is a listed pseudogene. This CDR3 spans 13 amino acids.